This is a list of T cell receptor beta chains from one sample in a study of blood T cell repertoires in COVID-19. Profiled with immunoSEQ multiplex PCR; TCRdb holds only in-frame clones, not every one. The repertoire includes a few hundred thousand clones, 83% of them detected once, and over 0.95% sits in the top ten. The sample consisted of peripheral blood. The receptors were gathered from a woman in her 30s with COVID-19, enrolled during active disease. CDR3s include the opening cysteine and the closing phenylalanine or tryptophan.

J	V	CDR3
TRBJ2-1	TRBV4-1	CASSQEPAGGGEQFF
TRBJ1-5	TRBV15	CATSRTDGGGPQHF
TRBJ2-5	TRBV6-5	CASTSAGAGETQYF
TRBJ1-6	TRBV14	CASSGGNSPLHF
TRBJ1-1	TRBV3-1/TRBV3-2	CASSQGGGATEAFF
TRBJ2-2	TRBV7-2	CASRDRETGELFF
TRBJ1-1	TRBV19	CASIPKPGVNTEAFF
TRBJ2-3	TRBV9	CASSAGDRTDTQYF
TRBJ2-1	TRBV19	CASSSSLAAVSYNEQFF
TRBJ1-5	TRBV28	CASSFFAGQPQHF
TRBJ1-1	TRBV4-1	CASSLGTGAWDTEAFF
TRBJ1-1	TRBV7-9	CASSNRKNTEAFF
TRBJ1-2	TRBV5-6	CASSLVLTGEFGYTF
TRBJ2-1	TRBV12-3/TRBV12-4	CASSYTNNEQFF
TRBJ2-1	TRBV28	CASSSQYNEQFF
TRBJ2-7	TRBV11-1	CASSPGLADYEQYF
TRBJ2-5	TRBV18	CASSPQTHRQETQYF
TRBJ2-1	TRBV6-2/TRBV6-3	CASSYSGQTSGSPRDEQFF
TRBJ2-7	TRBV19	CASSTGTVGYEQYF
TRBJ1-5	TRBV7-8	CASSPSGGNQPQHF
TRBJ1-3	TRBV27	CASSPGTYSGNTIYF
TRBJ1-6	TRBV19	CASSEQGTPNSPLHF
TRBJ1-2	TRBV29-1	CSVEDGAGKGYTF
TRBJ1-4	TRBV12-3/TRBV12-4	CASSFGEKLFF
TRBJ2-3	TRBV20-1	CSALLTDTQYF
TRBJ1-1	TRBV19	CASSIDTGRKYSEAFF
TRBJ2-5	TRBV7-2	CASSLEGRAETQYF
TRBJ2-1	TRBV7-6	CASSLKGAGGTYNEQFF
TRBJ2-7	TRBV11-1	CASSFSAGALYEQYF
TRBJ2-5	TRBV4-1	CASSKRGSSEETQYF
TRBJ1-6	TRBV7-2	CASSLRDRVGSPLHF
TRBJ1-2	TRBV2	CASSDRQGDYGYTF
TRBJ1-2	TRBV6-5	CASSWGREESGGYTF
TRBJ2-1	TRBV7-8	CASSSPPGQGVGEQFF
TRBJ1-4	TRBV7-3	CASSSAGINEKLFF
TRBJ2-3	TRBV4-3	CASSQEFGRGADTQYF
TRBJ1-1	TRBV19	CASRTTGGGTEAFF
TRBJ1-1	TRBV9	CASSAGLQNTEAFF
TRBJ1-2	TRBV30	CAWSVGQVSNYGYTF
TRBJ2-3	TRBV18	CASSDSLSTDTQYF
TRBJ2-4	TRBV27	CASSLEAGGPLGKNIQYF
TRBJ1-1	TRBV5-1	CASSLAPAGNYLRNTEAFF
TRBJ2-3	TRBV20-1	CSASRAGGADTQYF
TRBJ1-6	TRBV6-1	CASSELGGQGGSYNSPLHF
TRBJ2-7	TRBV3-1/TRBV3-2	CASSQDIVVAYEQYF
TRBJ2-7	TRBV5-4	CASSFGQPREQYF
TRBJ1-2	TRBV5-5	CASSSGDRFNNYGYTF
TRBJ2-6	TRBV6-5	CASSPLASGANVLTF